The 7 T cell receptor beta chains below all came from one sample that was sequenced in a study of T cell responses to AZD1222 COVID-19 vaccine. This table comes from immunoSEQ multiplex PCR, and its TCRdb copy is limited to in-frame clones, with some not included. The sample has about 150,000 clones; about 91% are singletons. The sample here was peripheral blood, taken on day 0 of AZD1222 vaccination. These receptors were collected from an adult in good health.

The CDR3 coding sequence is TGTGCCAGCAGCGTCGGGACTAGCAACACCGGGGAGCTGTTTTTT. Translated, it gives CASSVGTSNTGELFF. This chain joins TRBV9 and TRBJ2-2; 9 bases are a match to TRBD2. Germline CDR1 is SGDLS and CDR2 is YYNGEE. After removal of 2 bases from V and 2 bases from J, the junction contained 1 base not matched to a gene. This CDR3 is 15 amino acids long.

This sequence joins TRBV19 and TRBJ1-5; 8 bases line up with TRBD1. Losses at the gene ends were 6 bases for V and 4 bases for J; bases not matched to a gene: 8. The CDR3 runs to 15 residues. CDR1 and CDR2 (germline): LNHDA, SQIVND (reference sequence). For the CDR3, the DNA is TGTGCCAGTAGCACCTGGGACAGGCAAAATCAGCCCCAGCATTTT. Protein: CASSTWDRQNQPQHF.

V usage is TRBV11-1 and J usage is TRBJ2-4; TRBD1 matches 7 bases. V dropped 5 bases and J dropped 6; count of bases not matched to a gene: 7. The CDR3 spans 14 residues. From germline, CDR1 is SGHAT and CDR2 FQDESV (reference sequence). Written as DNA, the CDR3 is TGTGCCAGCAGCAAACGACAGGGAATAAACATTCAGTACTTC. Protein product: CASSKRQGINIQYF.

CDR3 sequence reads: CASSRSTNEKLFF. CDR3 nucleotide sequence: TGTGCCAGTTCAAGGTCAACTAATGAAAAACTGTTTTTT. The V gene is TRBV19, the J gene TRBJ1-4; D is undetermined. Germline-derived CDR1 and CDR2 are LNHDA and SQIVND (reference sequence). V lost 8 bases and J 0 bases, leaving 7 bases between the germline ends. CDR3 size: 13 residues.

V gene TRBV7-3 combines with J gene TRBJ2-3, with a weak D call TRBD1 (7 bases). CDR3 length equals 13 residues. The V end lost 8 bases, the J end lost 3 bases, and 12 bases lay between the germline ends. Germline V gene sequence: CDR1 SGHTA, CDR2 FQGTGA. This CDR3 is CASRAGGTDTQYF. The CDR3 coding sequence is TGTGCCAGCCGGGCAGGGGGGACAGATACGCAGTATTTT.

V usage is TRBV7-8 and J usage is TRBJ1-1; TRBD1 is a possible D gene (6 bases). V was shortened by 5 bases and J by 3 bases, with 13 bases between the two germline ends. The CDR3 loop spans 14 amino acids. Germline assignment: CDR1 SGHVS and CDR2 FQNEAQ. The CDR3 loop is CASSISTGYTEAFF. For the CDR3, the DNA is TGTGCCAGCAGCATATCTACAGGGTACACTGAAGCTTTCTTT.

CDR3 in amino acids: CASSPQYSTDTQYF. Here the CDR3 DNA reads TGTGCCAGCAGCCCACAGTATAGCACAGATACGCAGTATTTT. The chain links TRBV9 to TRBJ2-3; no clear D. This CDR3 spans 14 amino acids. The V end was cut by 4 bases, the J end by 0 bases, with 9 bases between. Germline values: CDR1 SGDLS, CDR2 YYNGEE.